This T cell receptor beta chain was sequenced for a study of cytomegalovirus exposure and HLA in healthy donors. Study outcomes and limitations: Productive rates of about 87% or about 30% were seen for most TCR beta V segments in an earlier analysis.

Comment on this clone: What it binds is unknown. This same CDR3 is encoded by further DNA sequences in the sample.

V lost 5 bases and J lost 1; bases outside the gene matches: 13. The germline V gene encodes CDR1 GTSNPN and CDR2 SVGIG (reference sequence). This CDR3 has 17 residues. The PCR ran on 60 Vbeta and 13 Jbeta primers. Some clones are missing from TCRdb's copy, which holds only in-frame ones; the method was immunoSEQ multiplex PCR. The sample includes 25,000 to 35,000 clones, about 87% of them seen just once. Sequencing was performed on PBMCs. The chain couples TRBV30 to TRBJ2-3; 9 positions match TRBD2. The source of this sequence is a boy younger than 18 in good health and CMV-seronegative. The CDR3: CAWRGWAKRGGTDTQYF. CDR3 bases: TGTGCCTGGCGGGGGTGGGCTAAGCGGGGGGGCACAGATACGCAGTATTTT.